These 31 T cell receptor beta chains were all obtained from the same sample, sequenced in a study of T cells expressing NK-cell markers. TCRdb re-called the 5' RACE reads and shows each CDR3 protein once, DNA omitted. This sample's table reports under 500,000 distinct CDR3 sequences. The sample taken for sequencing was blood T cells: a sorted CD56 or NKG2C T cell subset, CD4+ or CD8+ T cells, or bulk PBMC T cells (not recorded which). Receptors originate from a woman between 18 and 70 years old in good health.

This sequence joins TRBV9 and TRBJ2-1. CDR1 and CDR2 (germline): SGDLS, YYNGEE. There are 14 residues in the CDR3. The CDR3 sequence: CASSVEDLVDEQFF. Together with reference TRBV9 and TRBJ2-1, the CDR3 gives the full variable domain: DSGVTQTPKHLITATGQRVTLRCSPRSGDLSVYWYQQSLDQGLQFLIQYYNGEERAKGNILERFSAQQFPDLHSELNLSSLELGDSALYFCASSVEDLVDEQFFGPGTRLTVL.

The chain is built from TRBV10-3 and TRBJ2-1; the TCRdb call, TRBD1, lacks DNA for checking. The CDR3 totals 15 residues. Germline CDR1 ENHRY, CDR2 SYGVKD. CDR3 region: CAISLRDGSYNEQFF.

The rearrangement joins TRBV18 to TRBJ2-1; TCRdb reports TRBD2, a call that lacks DNA to check it against. This CDR3 spans 18 amino acids. CDR1 is KGHSH and CDR2 is LQKENI in the germline V gene. This chain's CDR3 is CASSPGGRAGLAPDEQFF.

The chain recombines TRBV3-1 with TRBJ1-1; TCRdb names TRBD1, which stays unverified in the absence of DNA. Germline V lookup: CDR1 LGHDT, CDR2 YNNKEL (reference sequence). The CDR3 is 14 residues long. The CDR3 spells CASSERGLNTEAFF.

V usage is TRBV4-3 and J usage is TRBJ2-2. Germline CDR1 LGHNA, CDR2 YSLEER. This CDR3 comprises 17 residues. CDR3 loop: CASSQDVVVDYTGELFF.

This chain links TRBV11-2 with TRBJ1-4; TCRdb outputs TRBD1, but without DNA this stays unchecked. The CDR3 sequence is 14 residues long. CDR1 and CDR2 from the germline V gene are SGHAT and FQNNGV. CDR3 protein: CASSPDRGREKLFF.

The chain has TRBV7-2 and TRBJ1-1; TCRdb proposes TRBD1, but this gene call is untestable without DNA. The CDR3 runs to 14 residues. Germline values: CDR1 SGHTA, CDR2 FQGNSA. The chain's CDR3 is CASSLGVPNTEAFF.

The chain links TRBV15 to TRBJ2-1. CDR3 size: 14 residues. Germline V gene sequence: CDR1 LNHNV, CDR2 YYDKDF (reference sequence). The CDR3 spells CATSFGDYYNEQFF.

The chain's CDR3 is CASSLYNGGNYGYTF. The genes are TRBV5-5 and TRBJ1-2; TCRdb's D call, TRBD1, is unchecked because there is no DNA. The germline V gene encodes CDR1 SGHKS and CDR2 YYEKEE (reference sequence). The CDR3 has 15 amino acids.

The chain joins TRBV6-5 to TRBJ2-3; TCRdb's D call of TRBD2 is untestable without DNA. The CDR3 runs to 12 residues. Germline V lookup: CDR1 MNHEY, CDR2 SVGAGI. This CDR3 reads CATGGSGITQYF.

This chain joins TRBV4-2 and TRBJ2-3; TCRdb picks TRBD2, but there is no DNA to check that call. The CDR3 totals 15 residues. CDR1 and CDR2 from the germline V gene are LGHNA and YNFKEQ. The CDR3: CASSQDPSGVDTQYF.

The chain combines TRBV6-1 with TRBJ2-3; no DNA is available, so the TRBD1 call from TCRdb remains unchecked. The CDR3 spans 13 residues. Germline V gene sequence: CDR1 MNHNS, CDR2 SASEGT. This chain's CDR3 is CASKRDQTDTQYF.

The rearrangement joins TRBV29-1 to TRBJ2-1; TCRdb indicates TRBD1, and absent DNA this call remains unverified. The germline CDR1 and CDR2 sequences are SQVTM and ANQGSEA. CDR3 length equals 15 residues. This CDR3 is CSVEDRGQLYNEQFF.

The chain uses TRBV12-3 or TRBV12-4 and TRBJ1-4. The CDR3 is made up of 11 amino acids. CDR3 sequence reads: CASSPQRRLFF.

V gene TRBV19 combines with J gene TRBJ2-1; TCRdb names TRBD2, which stays unverified in the absence of DNA. Looked up from germline, CDR1 is LNHDA and CDR2 is SQIVND (reference sequence). The CDR3 has 16 amino acids. This CDR3 reads CASSISGGGEYNEQFF.

The V and J genes are TRBV10-2 and TRBJ2-1; without DNA, the TCRdb call of TRBD2 cannot be checked. Germline CDR1 reads WSHSY; CDR2 reads SAAADI. This CDR3 is built from 20 residues. The CDR3 loop is CASSSTLGWVGEVSYNEQFF.

This sequence joins TRBV10-3 and TRBJ1-2. The germline CDR1 and CDR2 sequences are ENHRY and SYGVKD. The CDR3 is made up of 14 amino acids. The CDR3 loop reads CAISESGSNYGYTF.

This chain uses TRBV6-2 or TRBV6-3 with TRBJ2-1. This CDR3 contains 13 residues. The germline CDR1 and CDR2 sequences are MNHEY and SVGEGT. The CDR3 reads CASSYMSHNEQFF.

The CDR3 protein is CASSVGLGAQETQYF. The chain employs TRBV9 and TRBJ2-5; there is no DNA to check the TCRdb D call of TRBD2. This CDR3 region has 15 residues. CDR1 is SGDLS, CDR2 YYNGEE, per germline.

This sequence joins TRBV29-1 and TRBJ1-2; checking the TCRdb D call of TRBD1 is not possible without DNA. The CDR3 loop spans 14 amino acids. Germline V lookup: CDR1 SQVTM, CDR2 ANQGSEA. CDR3 sequence: CSVLGQGLDYGYTF.

CDR3 loop: CAISDSWTGEKETQYF. The gene calls are TRBV10-3 and TRBJ2-5; TCRdb indicates TRBD1, and absent DNA this call remains unverified. CDR3 size: 16 residues. Germline lookup yields CDR1 ENHRY and CDR2 SYGVKD.

The V gene is TRBV6-5, the J gene TRBJ2-2. The CDR3 extends over 15 amino acids. Germline V gene sequence: CDR1 MNHEY, CDR2 SVGAGI. The CDR3 here is CASSYRGGSTGELFF.

CDR3: CASRDRSYEQYF. The V and J genes are TRBV12-3 or TRBV12-4 and TRBJ2-7; TCRdb calls TRBD1, which cannot be checked without DNA. This CDR3 is 12 amino acids long.

V usage is TRBV4-3 and J usage is TRBJ2-1; TCRdb picks TRBD1, but there is no DNA to check that call. Germline lookup yields CDR1 LGHNA and CDR2 YSLEER. The CDR3 covers 15 residues. CDR3 loop: CASSGGAYSYNEQFF.

The chain links TRBV12-3 or TRBV12-4 to TRBJ2-7. The CDR3 covers 13 residues. CDR3 in amino acids: CASSPFRGDEQYF.

This chain links TRBV12-3 or TRBV12-4 with TRBJ2-7; TCRdb designates TRBD1, a call that cannot be tested without DNA. The CDR3 sequence is 14 residues long. The CDR3 here is CASTKGGTTYEQYF.

J is TRBJ2-2 and V is TRBV4-3; the TCRdb call, TRBD2, lacks DNA for checking. This CDR3 is 19 amino acids long. CDR1 is LGHNA, CDR2 YSLEER, per germline. CDR3 in amino acids: CASSQVTQGLASLPGELFF.

The rearrangement joins TRBV2 to TRBJ2-2; TCRdb's assignment of TRBD2 cannot be checked, as there is no DNA. The CDR3 extends over 13 amino acids. Germline V lookup: CDR1 SNHLY, CDR2 FYNNEI. The CDR3 reads CASLAGNTGELFF. The complete variable domain, with remaining parts taken from reference TRBV2 and TRBJ2-2, reads EPEVTQTPSHQVTQMGQEVILRCVPISNHLYFYWYRQILGQKVEFLVSFYNNEISEKSEIFDDQFSVERPDGSNFTLKIRSTKLEDSAMYFCASLAGNTGELFFGEGSRLTVL.

The chain uses TRBV7-2 and TRBJ1-2; the D gene TCRdb calls, TRBD1, cannot be checked with no DNA. Germline-derived CDR1 and CDR2 are SGHTA and FQGNSA. The CDR3 contains 14 residues. The CDR3 region is CASSKRQGNYGYTF.

This chain uses TRBV6-1 with TRBJ2-1; TCRdb selects TRBD2, and the lack of DNA leaves this call unchecked. CDR1 and CDR2 from the germline V gene are MNHNS and SASEGT. The CDR3 contains 15 residues. The CDR3 reads CASSPSGGTSNEQFF.

V and J are TRBV7-9 and TRBJ1-3. The CDR3 contains 13 residues. From germline, CDR1 is SEHNR and CDR2 FQNEAQ (reference sequence). The CDR3 is CASSPGWGDTIYF.